This T cell receptor beta chain originates from a study of CD8+ T cells in alopecia areata. About the research overall: Scoring of treated patients' severity used the percentage of affected scalp area.

The ends lost 5 bases at V and 6 bases at J; junction bases unmatched: 10. Germline CDR1 SGHRS, CDR2 YFSETQ. The CDR3 covers 15 residues. Sequencing used cDNA as its template, made by extracting RNA and reverse transcribing it. TCRdb's table, derived via immunoSEQ multiplex PCR, lists solely in-frame clones and lacks some. The sample yields 150,000 to 200,000 clones, 65% seen once. The treatment: oral pan-JAK inhibitor, 5-10 mg twice daily. The sequenced sample was CD4+ T cells sorted from blood, obtained at week 4, from a patient treated with tofacitinib. The receptor was derived from a human donor with alopecia areata. The rearrangement links TRBV5-1 to TRBJ1-1; 10 bases are shared with TRBD1. The CDR3 loop is CASSQKTGGSSEAFF. The DNA of the CDR3 is TGCGCCAGCAGTCAGAAGACAGGGGGCTCCTCTGAAGCTTTCTTT.